The 25 T cell receptor beta chains in this list originate from one sample, sequenced in a study of shared clonotypes between healthy human individuals. Clones were read by immunoSEQ multiplex PCR, and TCRdb kept only the in-frame ones, dropping some. The sample has some 1,900,000 clones, less than 95% seen once; the top ten hold less than 1.5%. CD8 cells regarded as naive lacked CD45RO, were positively chosen for CCR7, and omitted terminally differentiated effector memory CD45RA+ cells. The sequenced sample consisted of naive CD8+ T cells sorted from blood. The receptors here all came from a man between 18 and 29 years old in good health.

A word on this clone: Other nucleotide sequences from this sample produce the same CDR3. The chain couples TRBV9 to TRBJ2-6; no clear D. The germline V gene has CDR1 SGDLS and CDR2 YYNGEE. V lost 1 base, J lost 0 bases, and 5 bases lay in between. The CDR3 is 15 residues long. This CDR3 is CASSVSGSGANVLTF. The CDR3 DNA is TGTGCCAGCAGCGTATCCGGCTCTGGGGCCAACGTCCTGACTTTC. Full variable domain (missing parts from reference TRBV9 and TRBJ2-6): DSGVTQTPKHLITATGQRVTLRCSPRSGDLSVYWYQQSLDQGLQFLIQYYNGEERAKGNILERFSAQQFPDLHSELNLSSLELGDSALYFCASSVSGSGANVLTFGAGSRLTVL.

On this clone: Other DNA variants within this sample encode the same CDR3. The chain has TRBV27 and TRBJ1-2, with TRBD1 as a possible D gene (6 bases). The germline V and J ends were trimmed by 3 bases and 5 bases, with 10 bases remaining between them. Germline CDR1 is MNHEY and CDR2 is SMNVEV (reference sequence). The CDR3 extends over 13 amino acids. The CDR3, as DNA: TGTGCCAGCAGTTTCACAGGGACATATGGCTACACCTTC. This encodes CASSFTGTYGYTF.

This clone was detected once. The same CDR3 can be traced to other DNA sequences in this sample. This rearrangement joins TRBV27 to TRBJ2-1; D is unresolved. CDR3 length: 13 residues. V was trimmed by 2 bases and J by 4 bases, leaving 6 bases between them. Germline V gene lookup returns CDR1 MNHEY and CDR2 SMNVEV (reference sequence). The CDR3: CASSLGQYNEQFF. The CDR3 nucleotides are TGTGCCAGCAGTTTAGGTCAGTACAATGAGCAGTTCTTC.

The genes are TRBV7-9 and TRBJ2-1; 12 bases align to TRBD2. Unmatched junction bases numbered 10, after V lost 5 bases and J lost 8 bases. The CDR3 extends over 16 amino acids. The germline CDR1 and CDR2 sequences are SEHNR and FQNEAQ (reference sequence). The CDR3 bases are TGTGCCAGCAGCCCTTCCCCTAGCGGGGGGGCTGATGAGCAGTTCTTC. Translating gives CASSPSPSGGADEQFF.

This rearrangement joins TRBV18 to TRBJ2-5, with a tentative D call TRBD1 (5 bases). This CDR3 spans 13 amino acids. V lost 3 bases and J 5 bases, leaving 10 bases between the germline ends. Germline V lookup: CDR1 KGHSH, CDR2 LQKENI. The CDR3 nucleotides are TGTGCCAGCTCACCGACAGTCACGGAGACCCAGTACTTC. Its protein is CASSPTVTETQYF.

The V gene is TRBV27, the J gene TRBJ1-1; D gene unclear. With 5 bases removed from V and 7 bases from J, the gap between germline ends came to 14 bases. CDR1 MNHEY and CDR2 SMNVEV come from the germline V gene (reference sequence). The CDR3 consists of 13 residues. CDR3 DNA: TGTGCCAGCAGTCCATTCATGGGGAGTGAAGCTTTCTTT. Protein sequence: CASSPFMGSEAFF.

This clone was observed once. V usage is TRBV19 and J usage is TRBJ1-5, with TRBD1 as a possible D gene (5 bases). V lost 5 bases and J lost 3, with 20 bases in between. CDR1 LNHDA and CDR2 SQIVND come from the germline V gene (reference sequence). This CDR3 has 17 amino acids. In DNA, the CDR3 is TGTGCCAGTAGTCTAGGAGGGTGGCAGGGCCTCAATCAGCCCCAGCATTTT. It codes for CASSLGGWQGLNQPQHF.

This sequence joins TRBV18 and TRBJ2-3; D is unresolved. CDR1 and CDR2 from the germline V gene are KGHSH and LQKENI. This CDR3 region has 13 residues. V was pared by 3 bases and J by 1 base, with 5 bases between. The CDR3 sequence: CASSPAGTDTQYF. DNA for the CDR3: TGTGCCAGCTCACCGGCAGGCACAGATACGCAGTATTTT.

Concerning this clone: The sample contains more than one DNA sequence encoding this CDR3. The genes are TRBV6-5 and TRBJ2-1, with D possibly called TRBD1 or TRBD2 (5 bases each). The ends were cut back, 2 bases at V and 4 bases at J, with 12 bases in the middle. This CDR3 comprises 15 residues. Germline V gives CDR1 MNHEY, CDR2 SVGAGI. CDR3 bases: TGTGCCAGCAGTTACGGCAGCGGACAATACAATGAGCAGTTCTTC. Protein product: CASSYGSGQYNEQFF.

Only one count was recorded for this clone. Written as DNA, the CDR3 is TGCAGCGTTGGTGGAATTTACGAGCAGTACTTC. Its protein product is CSVGGIYEQYF. This rearrangement joins TRBV29-1 to TRBJ2-7; no clear D. Trimming pared 4 bases from V and 4 bases from J, leaving 8 bases between. The V gene's germline CDR1 is SQVTM and CDR2 ANQGSEA. The CDR3 has 11 amino acids.

The table lists this clone with a count of one. The chain carries TRBV5-6 and TRBJ2-3; 10 nucleotides match TRBD2. Germline values: CDR1 SGHDT, CDR2 YYEEEE. With 2 bases clipped from V and 2 bases from J, the junction kept 2 bases outside the gene matches. The length of the CDR3 is 15 residues. CDR3 sequence (DNA): TGTGCCAGCAGCTTCGGACTAGCGGTCACAGATACGCAGTATTTT. Translation gives CASSFGLAVTDTQYF.

This clone is a singleton in its sample. The J gene is TRBJ2-7, the V gene TRBV6-5, with D possibly matching TRBD1 (6 bases). CDR1 and CDR2 (germline): MNHEY, SVGAGI. This CDR3 contains 14 residues. V was cut by 2 bases and J by 4 bases, with 12 bases left in between. CDR3 loop: CASSYQGTQYEQYF. As DNA, the CDR3 is TGTGCCAGCAGTTACCAAGGGACACAATACGAGCAGTACTTC.

In DNA form, the CDR3 reads TGCGCCAGCAGTGAATCGACAGGGATGATTGGTCAGCCCCAGCATTTT. Protein: CASSESTGMIGQPQHF. V usage is TRBV10-2 and J usage is TRBJ1-5, with 7 bases aligning to TRBD1. The ends lost 3 bases at V and 6 bases at J; junction bases unmatched: 11. The CDR3 has 16 residues. Germline V gene lookup returns CDR1 WSHSY and CDR2 SAAADI.

The V gene is TRBV4-1, the J gene TRBJ2-5; the D call may be TRBD1 or TRBD2 (5 bases each). The end of the DNA aligns better with TRBJ2-7, so the J call may be wrong. This CDR3 has 16 residues. Germline V gives CDR1 MGHRA, CDR2 YSYEKL. Written as DNA, the CDR3 is TGCGCCAGCAGCCGACTATCTGAGGGGAGCGGCTACGAGCAGTACTTC. It yields the protein CASSRLSEGSGYEQYF.

The chain recombines TRBV5-6 with TRBJ1-4; D unclear. The CDR3 is 18 residues long. Germline V gives CDR1 SGHDT, CDR2 YYEEEE. V dropped 4 bases and J dropped 0 bases, with 19 bases sitting between them. The chain's CDR3 is CASSGWGIPITTNEKLFF. The CDR3 coding sequence is TGTGCCAGCAGCGGGTGGGGTATTCCTATTACAACTAATGAAAAACTGTTTTTT.

This clone was seen only once. The rearrangement links TRBV28 to TRBJ2-1; the match to TRBD1 covers 8 bases. CDR1 is MDHEN, CDR2 SYDVKM, per germline. The CDR3 spans 15 residues. The V segment lost 7 bases and the J segment 4 bases; nucleotides outside the gene matches: 9. CDR3: CASTKEDREYNEQFF. As DNA, the CDR3 is TGTGCCAGCACCAAAGAGGACAGGGAGTACAATGAGCAGTTCTTC.

V usage is TRBV10-3 and J usage is TRBJ2-2; a weak D match, TRBD1 (6 bases). The CDR3 contains 13 residues. CDR1 is ENHRY, CDR2 SYGVKD, per germline. Trimming stripped 8 bases from V and 8 bases from J, with 15 bases between. DNA of the CDR3: TGTGCCATCTTTGGGGGCCGATCAGGGGAGCTGTTTTTT. This codes for CAIFGGRSGELFF.

The DNA of the CDR3 is TGCGCCAGCAGCCAAGATCGTCGGCTACTAATGAACAATGAGCAGTTCTTC. It translates to CASSQDRRLLMNNEQFF. The chain uses TRBV4-3 and TRBJ2-1; D is unclear. Trimming pared 0 bases from V and 5 bases from J, leaving 17 bases between. Looked up from germline, CDR1 is LGHNA and CDR2 is YSLEER. This CDR3 is built from 17 residues.

J is TRBJ2-7 and V is TRBV6-6, with 9 bases matching TRBD1. Unmatched junction bases numbered 9, after V lost 0 bases and J lost 6 bases. CDR3 length: 16 residues. Germline lookup yields CDR1 MNHNY and CDR2 SVGAGI (reference sequence). This CDR3 is CASSYSTLGQGSEQYF. CDR3 nucleotide sequence: TGTGCCAGCAGTTACTCTACCTTGGGACAGGGAAGCGAGCAGTACTTC.

The rearrangement links TRBV19 to TRBJ2-4, with no clear D. This CDR3 is built from 15 residues. V was clipped by 3 bases and J by 2 bases, with 11 bases between them. Germline V gives CDR1 LNHDA, CDR2 SQIVND (reference sequence). Here the CDR3 reads CASSMGWGSKNIQYF. The CDR3 coding sequence is TGTGCCAGTAGTATGGGTTGGGGTTCCAAAAACATTCAGTACTTC. The full variable domain, rest sourced from reference TRBV19 and TRBJ2-4, is DGGITQSPKYLFRKEGQNVTLSCEQNLNHDAMYWYRQDPGQGLRLIYYSQIVNDFQKGDIAEGYSVSREKKESFPLTVTSAQKNPTAFYLCASSMGWGSKNIQYFGAGTRLSVL.

A single count supports this clone. The rearrangement links TRBV10-2 to TRBJ2-3; D gene unclear. Trimming left V 10 bases short and J 4 bases short, with 6 bases between. Germline V gene sequence: CDR1 WSHSY, CDR2 SAAADI. The CDR3 is 10 amino acids. The CDR3: CATGPDTQYF. DNA for the CDR3: TGCGCCACTGGCCCAGATACGCAGTATTTT.

The V call is TRBV5-5, the J call TRBJ2-1; D is perhaps TRBD2 (7 bases). CDR1 is SGHKS and CDR2 is YYEKEE in the germline V gene (reference sequence). This CDR3 is built from 18 residues. V was shortened by 2 bases and J by 4 bases, with 22 bases between the two germline ends. The CDR3 DNA reads TGTGCCAGCAGCTTCGGCGTTTGGGGGCGGGAGCCATACAATGAGCAGTTCTTC. This translates into CASSFGVWGREPYNEQFF. The variable domain in full, with the rest retrieved from reference TRBV5-5 and TRBJ2-1, is DAGVTQSPTHLIKTRGQQVTLRCSPISGHKSVSWYQQVLGQGPQFIFQYYEKEERGRGNFPDRFSARQFPNYSSELNVNALLLGDSALYLCASSFGVWGREPYNEQFFGPGTRLTVL.

This clone came up once. The V gene is TRBV2, the J gene TRBJ1-4; perhaps TRBD1 as D (5 bases). The CDR3 is 16 residues long. Trimming cost V 2 bases and J 0 bases, with 10 bases left between them. Germline V gene data show CDR1 as SNHLY and CDR2 as FYNNEI. The CDR3 region has the DNA TGTGCCAGCAGTGAATCGGGGGAGGCAACTAATGAAAAACTGTTTTTT. It codes for CASSESGEATNEKLFF. Together with reference TRBV2 and TRBJ1-4, the CDR3 gives the full variable domain: EPEVTQTPSHQVTQMGQEVILRCVPISNHLYFYWYRQILGQKVEFLVSFYNNEISEKSEIFDDQFSVERPDGSNFTLKIRSTKLEDSAMYFCASSESGEATNEKLFFGSGTQLSVL.

This chain connects TRBV4-1 to TRBJ2-2; TRBD1 matches at 7 bases. CDR3 length: 18 residues. Per the germline V gene, CDR1 is MGHRA and CDR2 is YSYEKL. After removal of 3 bases from V and 1 base from J, the junction contained 11 bases not matched to a gene. CDR3 nucleotide sequence: TGCGCCAGCAGCCATCCGACAGGGTCCGCAAAGAACACCGGGGAGCTGTTTTTT. It encodes CASSHPTGSAKNTGELFF.

Points on this clone: Other DNA variants within this sample encode the same CDR3. This chain connects TRBV4-3 to TRBJ2-7; D might be TRBD2 (6 bases). Germline CDR1 reads LGHNA; CDR2 reads YSLEER. This CDR3 comprises 15 residues. V shed 0 bases and J shed 1 base, with 10 bases lying between them. CDR3 DNA sequence: TGCGCCAGCAGCCAAGATCTTGGGGGGTCCTACGAGCAGTACTTC. Translated, it gives CASSQDLGGSYEQYF.